The 25 T cell receptor beta chains listed next were all sequenced from one sample in a study of cytotoxic CD8 clonotypes in ibrutinib-treated CLL. Some clones are missing from TCRdb's copy, which holds only in-frame ones; the method was immunoSEQ multiplex PCR. The data contain 60,000 to 75,000 clones, approximately 90% of them singletons. The sample here was PBMCs, taken after 12 months of ibrutinib treatment. These receptor sequences come from a human donor with chronic lymphocytic leukemia.

The chain is built from TRBV19 and TRBJ2-5, with D possibly being TRBD1 or TRBD2 (5 bases each). This CDR3 spans 13 amino acids. V shed 7 bases and J shed 1 base, with 10 bases lying between them. In germline, CDR1 is LNHDA, CDR2 SQIVND (reference sequence). CDR3 amino acids: CASNQGRQETQYF. In nucleotides, the CDR3 is TGTGCCAGTAATCAGGGACGCCAAGAGACCCAGTACTTC. Drawing the rest from reference TRBV19 and TRBJ2-5, the complete variable domain is DGGITQSPKYLFRKEGQNVTLSCEQNLNHDAMYWYRQDPGQGLRLIYYSQIVNDFQKGDIAEGYSVSREKKESFPLTVTSAQKNPTAFYLCASNQGRQETQYFGPGTRLLVL.

The CDR3 loop is CASQREGGETYEQYF. CDR3 nucleotides: TGTGCCAGCCAGAGGGAAGGCGGGGAGACCTACGAGCAGTACTTC. The rearrangement links TRBV19 to TRBJ2-7, with D possibly being TRBD2 (6 bases). V dropped 9 bases and J dropped 2 bases, with 20 bases sitting between them. From germline, CDR1 is LNHDA and CDR2 SQIVND (reference sequence). The CDR3 runs to 15 residues.

The V call is TRBV9, the J call TRBJ2-2; D remains ambiguous. V lost 0 bases and J lost 3, with 6 bases in between. The V gene's germline CDR1 is SGDLS and CDR2 YYNGEE. There are 14 residues in the CDR3. The CDR3 spells CASSVGGDTGELFF. The CDR3 DNA sequence: TGTGCCAGCAGCGTAGGTGGGGACACCGGGGAGCTGTTTTTT.

The chain has TRBV19 and TRBJ2-4; possibly TRBD1 for D (5 bases). Germline V CDR1 and CDR2: LNHDA, SQIVND (reference sequence). Trimming took off 3 bases at V and 0 bases at J, with 18 bases between the two ends. CDR3 size: 18 residues. The DNA of the CDR3 is TGTGCCAGTAGTATTGGGGCCCTTTACGGCGTAGCCAAAAACATTCAGTACTTC. Amino acid sequence: CASSIGALYGVAKNIQYF.

J is TRBJ2-2 and V is TRBV7-2; D ambiguous. Germline CDR1 and CDR2: SGHTA and FQGNSA. This CDR3 region has 13 residues. The V and J ends lost 2 bases and 7 bases respectively, with 8 bases between them. CDR3 protein: CASSLSQLGELFF. For the CDR3, the DNA is TGTGCCAGCAGCTTATCCCAACTCGGGGAGCTGTTTTTT. Using reference TRBV7-2 and TRBJ2-2 for the parts outside the CDR3, the full variable domain is GAGVSQSPSNKVTEKGKDVELRCDPISGHTALYWYRQSLGQGLEFLIYFQGNSAPDKSGLPSDRFSAERTGGSVSTLTIQRTQQEDSAVYLCASSLSQLGELFFGEGSRLTVL.

The rearrangement uses TRBV4-1 and TRBJ2-7; TRBD1 agrees at 10 bases. The V and J ends lost 2 bases and 3 bases, in that order; junction bases with no gene match: 4. The CDR3 contains 15 residues. CDR1 MGHRA and CDR2 YSYEKL come from the germline V gene. This CDR3 is CASSQRTGGDYEQYF. As DNA, the CDR3 is TGCGCCAGCAGCCAACGGACAGGGGGGGACTACGAGCAGTACTTC.

V and J are TRBV28 and TRBJ2-3; D unclear. V was trimmed by 2 bases and J by 7 bases, leaving 7 bases between them. The CDR3 sequence is 12 residues long. Germline loops: CDR1 MDHEN, CDR2 SYDVKM. CDR3 sequence reads: CASSLAVNTQYF. DNA of the CDR3: TGTGCCAGCAGTTTAGCGGTGAATACGCAGTATTTT.

The V and J genes are TRBV29-1 and TRBJ1-1, with TRBD1 matching 7 bases. This CDR3 comprises 14 residues. The trim removed 1 base at V and 4 bases at J, leaving 6 bases unmatched. Germline CDR1 is SQVTM and CDR2 is ANQGSEA. The CDR3 sequence: CSVEGQGGGTEAFF. The CDR3 nucleotides read TGCAGCGTTGAAGGACAGGGAGGCGGCACTGAAGCTTTCTTT. Drawing the rest from reference TRBV29-1 and TRBJ1-1, the complete variable domain is SAVISQKPSRDICQRGTSLTIQCQVDSQVTMMFWYRQQPGQSLTLIATANQGSEATYESGFVIDKFPISRPNLTFSTLTVSNMSPEDSSIYLCSVEGQGGGTEAFFGQGTRLTVV.

The CDR3 DNA sequence: TGCGCCAGCAGCAAGCTGGGACAGGGAGCCAAAAACATTCAGTACTTC. Amino acids: CASSKLGQGAKNIQYF. The chain has TRBV5-1 and TRBJ2-4; 9 bases align to TRBD1. The CDR3 extends over 16 amino acids. With V trimmed by 4 bases and J by 0 bases, 5 bases remained unmatched. The V gene's germline CDR1 is SGHRS and CDR2 YFSETQ.

The chain carries TRBV4-1 and TRBJ1-1, with D possibly TRBD1 on 6 matching bases. CDR1 MGHRA and CDR2 YSYEKL come from the germline V gene. The CDR3 runs to 15 residues. The germline V and J ends were trimmed by 4 bases and 1 base, with 13 bases remaining between them. The CDR3 reads CASSPTAGANTEAFF. The CDR3 DNA reads as TGCGCCAGCAGCCCGACCGCGGGGGCGAACACTGAAGCTTTCTTT.

The chain couples TRBV30 to TRBJ1-4, with a possible D match to TRBD1 (5 bases). The CDR3 is made up of 14 amino acids. V was pared by 1 base and J by 4 bases, with 10 bases between. Per the germline V gene, CDR1 is GTSNPN and CDR2 is SVGIG (reference sequence). The CDR3 DNA follows: TGTGCCTGGAGTGGACCCGGGGGTAATGAAAAACTGTTTTTT. Its translation: CAWSGPGGNEKLFF.

The CDR3 loop reads CASSPGQNWNYGYTF. CDR3 DNA sequence: TGTGCCAGCAGTCCCGGACAGAATTGGAATTATGGCTACACCTTC. This chain joins TRBV25-1 and TRBJ1-2; the D gene is possibly TRBD1 (6 bases). The CDR3 length is 15 residues. V was cut by 5 bases and J by 5 bases, with 18 bases left in between. The germline V gene encodes CDR1 MGHDK and CDR2 SYGVNS.

The rearrangement uses TRBV5-8 and TRBJ2-3; D uncertain. The CDR3 consists of 16 residues. Germline V gene lookup returns CDR1 SGHTS and CDR2 YDEGEE. Trimming removed 0 bases from V and 4 bases from J, with 15 bases in between. The CDR3 loop reads CASSLEWGLGSDTQYF. CDR3 nucleotides: TGTGCCAGCAGCTTGGAGTGGGGTTTAGGGTCAGATACGCAGTATTTT.

The rearrangement uses TRBV28 and TRBJ1-5; D is unresolved. The V gene lost 5 bases and the J gene lost 9 bases, with 14 bases spanning the gap. The germline CDR1 and CDR2 sequences are MDHEN and SYDVKM. The CDR3 extends over 13 amino acids. The CDR3 here is CASSPVRVGPQHF. CDR3 bases: TGTGCCAGCAGTCCCGTGCGGGTTGGGCCCCAGCATTTT.

Here the CDR3 reads CASSPASTDTQYF. The CDR3 DNA reads as TGCGCCAGCAGCCCGGCGAGCACAGATACGCAGTATTTT. This chain joins TRBV4-3 and TRBJ2-3; D remains ambiguous. The germline V and J ends were trimmed by 4 bases and 0 bases, with 5 bases remaining between them. The CDR3 length is 13 residues. CDR1 and CDR2 from the germline V gene are LGHNA and YSLEER.

The CDR3 loop reads CASSLVADASQYF. The CDR3 DNA follows: TGTGCCAGCAGCTTAGTTGCTGACGCTTCCCAGTACTTC. The J gene is TRBJ2-5, the V gene TRBV13; no reliable D call. The V end was cut by 1 base, the J end by 9 bases, with 12 bases between. CDR1 and CDR2 from the germline V gene are PRHDT and FYEKMQ (reference sequence). This CDR3 has 13 residues.

The V and J genes are TRBV6-6 and TRBJ1-1; D is uncertain. V was clipped by 0 bases and J by 11 bases, with 10 bases between them. CDR1 and CDR2 from the germline V gene are MNHNY and SVGAGI (reference sequence). This CDR3 spans 12 amino acids. CDR3 in DNA: TGTGCCAGCAGTTACTCTGCGATTTCCGCTTTCTTT. Protein sequence: CASSYSAISAFF.

The chain combines TRBV9 with TRBJ1-2; unclear D gene. From germline, CDR1 is SGDLS and CDR2 YYNGEE. CDR3 size: 13 residues. V was cut by 1 base and J by 3 bases, with 7 bases left in between. The CDR3 DNA reads as TGTGCCAGCAGCGTATATGGGGACTATGGCTACACCTTC. Residues: CASSVYGDYGYTF.

This chain joins TRBV5-1 and TRBJ2-7; D gene uncertain. The germline V gene has CDR1 SGHRS and CDR2 YFSETQ. V was clipped by 0 bases and J by 5 bases, with 6 bases between them. The CDR3 covers 12 residues. The CDR3 DNA reads as TGCGCCAGCAGCTTGGCTGGAAACGAGCAGTACTTC. Amino acid sequence: CASSLAGNEQYF. Filled out from reference TRBV5-1 and TRBJ2-7, the complete variable domain reads KAGVTQTPRYLIKTRGQQVTLSCSPISGHRSVSWYQQTPGQGLQFLFEYFSETQRNKGNFPGRFSGRQFSNSRSEMNVSTLELGDSALYLCASSLAGNEQYFGPGTRLTVT.

This chain joins TRBV6-5 and TRBJ2-3, with 7 bases lining up with TRBD2. The V segment lost 10 bases and the J segment 0 bases; nucleotides outside the gene matches: 4. Per the germline V gene, CDR1 is MNHEY and CDR2 is SVGAGI. The length of the CDR3 is 13 residues. This CDR3 reads CATGEGSTDTQYF. The CDR3 bases are TGTGCCACGGGGGAGGGAAGCACAGATACGCAGTATTTT.

The chain joins TRBV6-1 to TRBJ1-2; D remains ambiguous. Trimming shortened V by 0 bases and J by 7 bases, and 12 bases separated the two germline ends. The CDR3 sequence is 14 residues long. The germline V gene encodes CDR1 MNHNS and CDR2 SASEGT. The CDR3 loop is CASSEASGRGGYTF. In nucleotides, the CDR3 is TGTGCCAGCAGTGAAGCGTCCGGGCGGGGTGGCTACACCTTC.

This clone was detected only once. The genes are TRBV6-6 and TRBJ1-1; D unclear. From germline, CDR1 is MNHNY and CDR2 SVGAGI (reference sequence). V was pared by 4 bases and J by 5 bases, with 17 bases between. The CDR3 totals 15 residues. The CDR3, as DNA: TGTGCCAGCAGTTCCAGGACTTCTAAGAGGACTGAAGCTTTCTTT. It specifies CASSSRTSKRTEAFF.

About this clone: This specimen includes other DNA sequences encoding the same CDR3. The chain has TRBV27 and TRBJ1-2; tentative D call: TRBD1 (5 bases). V was clipped by 3 bases and J by 4 bases, with 15 bases between them. The germline V gene has CDR1 MNHEY and CDR2 SMNVEV (reference sequence). The CDR3 runs 15 residues. CDR3 sequence: CASSFRVDPIYGYTF. The CDR3 nucleotides are TGTGCCAGCAGTTTCAGGGTTGACCCGATCTATGGCTACACCTTC.

V usage is TRBV6-6 and J usage is TRBJ2-1; 9 nucleotides line up with TRBD2. Germline V gene data show CDR1 as MNHNY and CDR2 as SVGAGI (reference sequence). There are 16 residues in the CDR3. Losses at the gene ends were 0 bases for V and 8 bases for J; bases not matched to a gene: 8. The CDR3 spells CASSYSSGSSVYEQFF. In nucleotides, the CDR3 is TGTGCCAGCAGTTACTCTAGCGGGAGTTCGGTGTATGAGCAGTTCTTC.

This rearrangement joins TRBV7-9 to TRBJ2-5, with D unresolved. V was pared by 5 bases and J by 5 bases, with 6 bases between. The CDR3 has 11 amino acids. Germline loops: CDR1 SEHNR, CDR2 FQNEAQ (reference sequence). CDR3 in amino acids: CASSKWETQYF. The CDR3 DNA follows: TGTGCCAGCAGCAAATGGGAGACCCAGTACTTC.